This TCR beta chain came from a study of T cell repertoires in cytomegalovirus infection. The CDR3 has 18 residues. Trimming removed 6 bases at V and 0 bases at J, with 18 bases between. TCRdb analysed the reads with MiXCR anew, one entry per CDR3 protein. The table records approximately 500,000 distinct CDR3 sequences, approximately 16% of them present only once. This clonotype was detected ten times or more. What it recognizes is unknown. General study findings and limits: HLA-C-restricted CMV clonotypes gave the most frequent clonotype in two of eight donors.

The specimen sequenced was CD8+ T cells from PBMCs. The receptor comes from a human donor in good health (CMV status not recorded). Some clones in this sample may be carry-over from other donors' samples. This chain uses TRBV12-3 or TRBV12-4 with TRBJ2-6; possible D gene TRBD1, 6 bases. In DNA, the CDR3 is TGTGCCAGCAGCGTGAGACAGGCCATTTTCTCTGGGGCCAACGTCCTGACTTTC. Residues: CASSVRQAIFSGANVLTF.